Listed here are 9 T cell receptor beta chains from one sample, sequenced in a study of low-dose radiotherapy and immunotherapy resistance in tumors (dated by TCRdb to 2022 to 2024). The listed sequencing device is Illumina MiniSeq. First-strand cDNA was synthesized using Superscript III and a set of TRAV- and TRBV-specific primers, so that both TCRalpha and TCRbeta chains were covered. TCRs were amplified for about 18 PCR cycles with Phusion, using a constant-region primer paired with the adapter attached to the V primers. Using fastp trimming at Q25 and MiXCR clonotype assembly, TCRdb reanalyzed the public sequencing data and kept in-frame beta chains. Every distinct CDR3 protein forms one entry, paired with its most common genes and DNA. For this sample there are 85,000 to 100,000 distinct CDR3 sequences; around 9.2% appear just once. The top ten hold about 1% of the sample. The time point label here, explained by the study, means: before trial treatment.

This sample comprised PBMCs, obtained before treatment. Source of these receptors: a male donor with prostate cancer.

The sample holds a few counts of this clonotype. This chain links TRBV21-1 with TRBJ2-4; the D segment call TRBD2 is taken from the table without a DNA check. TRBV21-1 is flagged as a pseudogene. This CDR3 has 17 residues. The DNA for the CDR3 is TGTGCCAGCAGCAGGGCGGGACTAGCGGGAGCCAAAAACATTCAGTACTTC. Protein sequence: CASSRAGLAGAKNIQYF.

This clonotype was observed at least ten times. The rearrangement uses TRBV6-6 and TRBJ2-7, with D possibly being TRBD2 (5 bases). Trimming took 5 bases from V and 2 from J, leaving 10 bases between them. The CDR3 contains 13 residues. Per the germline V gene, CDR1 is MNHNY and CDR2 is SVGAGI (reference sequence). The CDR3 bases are TGTGCCAGCAGTCAGTCGGGAACCTACGAGCAGTACTTC. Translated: CASSQSGTYEQYF.

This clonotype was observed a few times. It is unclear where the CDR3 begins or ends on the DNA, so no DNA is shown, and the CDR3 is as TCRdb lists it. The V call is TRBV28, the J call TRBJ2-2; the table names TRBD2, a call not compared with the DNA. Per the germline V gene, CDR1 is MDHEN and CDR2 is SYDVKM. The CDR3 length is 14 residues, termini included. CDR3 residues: CASSRANTGELFFF.

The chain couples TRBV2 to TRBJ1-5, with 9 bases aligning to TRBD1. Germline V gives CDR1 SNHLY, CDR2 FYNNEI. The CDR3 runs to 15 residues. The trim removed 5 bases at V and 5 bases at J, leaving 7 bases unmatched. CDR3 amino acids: CASSQPGTGHQPQHF. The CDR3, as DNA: TGTGCCAGCAGTCAGCCGGGGACAGGGCATCAGCCCCAGCATTTT.

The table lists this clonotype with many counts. The CDR3 loop is CASSRDGHRTDTQYF. CDR3 nucleotides: TGCGCCAGCAGCCGGGACGGCCACCGCACAGATACGCAGTATTTT. The chain employs TRBV5-1 and TRBJ2-3; D is perhaps TRBD1 or TRBD2 (5 bases each). Germline values: CDR1 SGHRS, CDR2 YFSETQ. V lost 4 bases and J 1 base, leaving 13 bases between the germline ends. The CDR3 runs to 15 residues.

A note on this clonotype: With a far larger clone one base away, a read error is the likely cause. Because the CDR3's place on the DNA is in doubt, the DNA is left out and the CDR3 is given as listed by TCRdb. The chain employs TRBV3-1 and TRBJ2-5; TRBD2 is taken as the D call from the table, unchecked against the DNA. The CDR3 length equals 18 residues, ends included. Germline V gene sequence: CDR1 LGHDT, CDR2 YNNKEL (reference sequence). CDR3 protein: CASSQDLWGGGAKETQNF.

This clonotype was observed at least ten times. CDR3 region: CAILGSNTGELFF. Here the CDR3 DNA reads TGTGCCATCCTAGGTTCGAACACCGGGGAGCTGTTTTTT. The chain couples TRBV10-3 to TRBJ2-2, with D unclear. CDR1 is ENHRY and CDR2 is SYGVKD in the germline V gene. CDR3 length equals 13 residues. V shed 8 bases and J shed 0 bases, with 7 bases lying between them.

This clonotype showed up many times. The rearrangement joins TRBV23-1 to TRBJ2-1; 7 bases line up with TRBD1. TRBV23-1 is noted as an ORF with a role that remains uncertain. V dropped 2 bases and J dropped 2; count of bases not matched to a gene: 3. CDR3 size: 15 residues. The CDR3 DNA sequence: TGCGCCAGCAGTCAAATCCAGGGGGCCTACAATGAGCAGTTCTTC. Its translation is CASSQIQGAYNEQFF.

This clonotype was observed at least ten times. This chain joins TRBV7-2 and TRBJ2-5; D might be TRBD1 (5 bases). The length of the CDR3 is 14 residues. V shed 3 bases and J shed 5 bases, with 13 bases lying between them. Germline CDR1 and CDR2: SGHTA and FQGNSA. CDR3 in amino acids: CASSLSRAGETQYF. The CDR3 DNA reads TGTGCCAGCAGCTTGTCCAGGGCTGGGGAGACCCAGTACTTC.